This is a list of T cell receptor beta chains from one sample in a study of memory CD8 T cells in hepatitis C reinfection. Clones were sequenced by immunoSEQ multiplex PCR, and TCRdb holds only the in-frame ones, with some missing. This table has 35,000 to 55,000 clones, 85% to 90% appearing once. The specimen was naive CD8+ T cells sorted from blood. The receptors stem from a man aged 18-30 years with hepatitis C virus infection. Both conserved end residues are part of each CDR3. Fields, in order: clone size, V gene, J gene, D gene, CDR3 DNA, CDR3 protein. A D gene is named only where the DNA matches it firmly. Only some rows state a clone size, as once, few, many or a class for expanded clones.

few	TRBV6-5	TRBJ1-1	TRBD1	TGTGCCAGTCAGGGGGCCTACACTGAAGCTTTCTTT	CASQGAYTEAFF
.	TRBV7-6	TRBJ1-5	.	TGTGCCAGCAGCTTTACTCCAGGGGAGCATCAGCCCCAGCATTTT	CASSFTPGEHQPQHF
once	TRBV7-8	TRBJ2-7	TRBD2	TGTGCCAGCAGCTTGACTAGCGGGAGTTACGAGCAGTACTTC	CASSLTSGSYEQYF
.	TRBV19	TRBJ2-5	TRBD2	TGTGCCAGTACCGCGGTATCAGGGGGACTAGCGGGCGAGACCCAGTACTTC	CASTAVSGGLAGETQYF
.	TRBV4-1	TRBJ2-1	.	TGCGCCAGCAGCCACACCCTCGGGGGAAATGAGCAGTTCTTC	CASSHTLGGNEQFF
.	TRBV7-9	TRBJ2-1	TRBD2	TGTGCCAGCAGCCCCCCGACTAGCGGGGGAAGCTCCTACAATGAGCAGTTCTTC	CASSPPTSGGSSYNEQFF
.	TRBV7-9	TRBJ1-6	.	TGTGCCAGCAGCTTAGTGGGAGTATTTAATTCACCCCTCCACTTT	CASSLVGVFNSPLHF
once	TRBV6-5	TRBJ2-2	.	TGTGCCAGCAGTAGGGGAGGAACCGGGGAGCTGTTTTTT	CASSRGGTGELFF
.	TRBV2	TRBJ2-5	.	TGTGCCAGCAGTGAAACCCGAGGGGGGGCCGGAGAGACCCAGTACTTC	CASSETRGGAGETQYF
.	TRBV6-5	TRBJ1-2	.	TGTGCCAGCAGTTACTCAGTGGTCGAACTGGATGGCTACACCTTC	CASSYSVVELDGYTF
.	TRBV5-4	TRBJ2-5	TRBD1	TGTGCCAGCAGCTCGACAGGGATAGGCCTCCAAGAGACCCAGTACTTC	CASSSTGIGLQETQYF
.	TRBV5-6	TRBJ1-1	.	TGTGCCAGCAGCTTGTATGGAGGGAACACTGAAGCTTTCTTT	CASSLYGGNTEAFF
.	TRBV19	TRBJ1-5	.	TGTGCCAGTAGTATGGGCCATGATCAGCCCCAGCATTTT	CASSMGHDQPQHF
.	TRBV20-1	TRBJ1-2	.	TGCAGTGCAACAGGGCACGGCTACACCTTC	CSATGHGYTF
.	TRBV9	TRBJ2-5	TRBD2	TGTGCCAGCAGCGTAGAAGCTAGCGGGGGTGTCCAAGAGACCCAGTACTTC	CASSVEASGGVQETQYF
.	TRBV28	TRBJ2-1	.	TGTGCCAGCAGTTTAGAGTCCTACAATGAGCAGTTCTTC	CASSLESYNEQFF
.	TRBV6-5	TRBJ2-2	TRBD2	TGTGCCTCGCTAGCGGACCGGAACACCGGGGAGCTGTTTTTT	CASLADRNTGELFF
.	TRBV10-2	TRBJ1-2	.	TGCGCCAGCAGCCAGGGATACGGCTACACCTTC	CASSQGYGYTF
once	TRBV7-9	TRBJ2-7	.	TGTGCCAGCAGCGCCCACAGGGACTCCTACGAGCAGTACTTC	CASSAHRDSYEQYF
once	TRBV4-1	TRBJ2-5	.	TGCGCCAGCAGCCAAGATCAGGGGCATACTCAAGAGACCCAGTACTTC	CASSQDQGHTQETQYF
.	TRBV7-9	TRBJ2-1	TRBD2	TGTGCCAGCAGCTTAGTGGCTAGCGGGGGGAATGAGCAGTTCTTC	CASSLVASGGNEQFF
once	TRBV28	TRBJ2-7	TRBD2	TGTGCCAGCACCCTAGCGGGAGGTTCGAACGAGCAGTACTTC	CASTLAGGSNEQYF
.	TRBV28	TRBJ1-5	TRBD1	TGTGCCAGCTCGGACAGGGAGGGCAATCAGCCCCAGCATTTT	CASSDREGNQPQHF
.	TRBV7-3	TRBJ2-2	TRBD2	TGTGCCAGCAGCTTATTAGCGGGAGGGCCCACCGGGGAGCTGTTTTTT	CASSLLAGGPTGELFF
.	TRBV27	TRBJ1-2	.	TGTGCCAGCGCTGACACTTCAGAATCCAATAACTATGGCTACACCTTC	CASADTSESNNYGYTF
once	TRBV19	TRBJ2-1	.	TGTGCCAGTAGTACGACAGACAATGAGCAGTTCTTC	CASSTTDNEQFF
.	TRBV5-5	TRBJ1-2	TRBD1	TGTGCCAGCAGCGCAATACAGGGGCACTATGGCTACACCTTC	CASSAIQGHYGYTF
.	TRBV4-1	TRBJ1-1	.	TGCGCCAGCAGCCGCCTCGGGGTGGTGAACACTGAAGCTTTCTTT	CASSRLGVVNTEAFF
.	TRBV28	TRBJ1-1	TRBD1	TGTGCCAGCAGTCCGAGGACAGGGGCTGAAGCTTTCTTT	CASSPRTGAEAFF
.	TRBV9	TRBJ2-3	TRBD2	TGTGCCAGCAGCGTAGGGACTAGCGGGAGTACAGATACGCAGTATTTT	CASSVGTSGSTDTQYF
.	TRBV27	TRBJ2-3	.	TGTGCCAGCAGTGCCACAGCTACGGCATCGGATACGCAGTATTTT	CASSATATASDTQYF
.	TRBV9	TRBJ2-3	TRBD2	TGTGCCAGCAGCGTAGAACTAGCGGGCATGACAGATACGCAGTATTTT	CASSVELAGMTDTQYF
.	TRBV6-5	TRBJ1-1	.	TGTGCCAGCAGTTACGGCAGGGGAACTGAAGCTTTCTTT	CASSYGRGTEAFF
.	TRBV4-1	TRBJ2-7	TRBD2	TGCGCCAGCAGCAATAGCGGGAACTCCTACGAGCAGTACTTC	CASSNSGNSYEQYF
.	TRBV29-1	TRBJ1-2	.	TGCAGCGTTGACACAGGGATCTATGGCTACACCTTC	CSVDTGIYGYTF
.	TRBV6-1	TRBJ2-7	.	TGTGCCAGCAGTTCCGGGCAGGGCTACGAGCAGTACTTC	CASSSGQGYEQYF
.	TRBV6-1	TRBJ1-1	.	TGTGCCAGCAGTCCACAGGGTGGTGAAGCTTTCTTT	CASSPQGGEAFF
.	TRBV4-1	TRBJ2-3	TRBD2	TGCGCCAGCAGCCCGACTAGCGGTAAAGATACGCAGTATTTT	CASSPTSGKDTQYF
.	TRBV7-9	TRBJ2-5	.	TGTGCCAGCAGCTCCACATTGACATCACAAGAGACCCAGTACTTC	CASSSTLTSQETQYF
.	TRBV5-5	TRBJ2-7	TRBD1	TGTGCCAGCAGCACCGGGACAGGGTACGAGCAGTACTTC	CASSTGTGYEQYF